The 12 T cell receptor beta chains below come from one sample, sequenced in a study of T cell responses to AZD1222 COVID-19 vaccine. Clones were read by immunoSEQ multiplex PCR, and TCRdb kept only the in-frame ones, dropping some. The table includes around 91,000 clones, about 88% detected once. Sequences were derived from peripheral blood, sampled on day 0 of AZD1222 vaccination. The receptors here all came from an adult in good health.

V and J are TRBV7-2 and TRBJ2-1; D gene unclear. The CDR3 consists of 11 residues. V was cut by 2 bases and J by 9 bases, with 5 bases left in between. The germline gives CDR1 SGHTA, CDR2 FQGNSA. For the CDR3, the DNA is TGTGCCAGCAGCTTATTTGGTGAGCAGTTCTTC. The encoded protein is CASSLFGEQFF.

The chain uses TRBV15 and TRBJ1-2, with D possibly TRBD1 on 5 matching bases. CDR1 LNHNV and CDR2 YYDKDF come from the germline V gene (reference sequence). Deletions cut 4 bases from V and 5 bases from J, with 11 bases between. The CDR3 loop spans 13 amino acids. In DNA form, the CDR3 reads TGTGCCACCAGCACAGGGCTATCTTATGGCTACACCTTC. Translation: CATSTGLSYGYTF.

This rearrangement joins TRBV15 to TRBJ2-6; TRBD2 is a possible D gene (6 bases). The V gene lost 4 bases and the J gene lost 2 bases, with 12 bases spanning the gap. The germline V gene encodes CDR1 LNHNV and CDR2 YYDKDF (reference sequence). CDR3 length equals 16 residues. Here the CDR3 reads CATSTGRGAGANVLTF. CDR3 in DNA: TGTGCCACCAGCACCGGGAGAGGGGCTGGGGCCAACGTCCTGACTTTC.

The rearrangement uses TRBV2 and TRBJ1-5; a weak D match, TRBD1 (5 bases). Per the germline V gene, CDR1 is SNHLY and CDR2 is FYNNEI. CDR3 length: 15 residues. Trimming removed 8 bases at V and 6 bases at J, with 20 bases between. The CDR3 here is CASLREGLRSQPQHF. The CDR3 DNA follows: TGTGCCAGCCTCCGGGAGGGGCTGAGGAGTCAGCCCCAGCATTTT.

This sequence joins TRBV7-8 and TRBJ1-1; D might be TRBD1 (6 bases). Per the germline V gene, CDR1 is SGHVS and CDR2 is FQNEAQ. V lost 8 bases, J lost 2 bases, and 15 bases lay in between. This CDR3 is built from 14 residues. CDR3 DNA sequence: TGTGCCAGCGGCTCTCGGACAGTTAACACTGAAGCTTTCTTT. Protein: CASGSRTVNTEAFF.

The rearrangement uses TRBV24-1 and TRBJ2-3, with D possibly being TRBD1 or TRBD2 (5 bases each). The germline gives CDR1 KGHDR, CDR2 SFDVKD. The CDR3 is 14 amino acids. The germline V and J ends were trimmed by 9 bases and 3 bases, with 15 bases remaining between them. CDR3 bases: TGTGCCACCGCGACGGGGACCGCTACAGATACGCAGTATTTT. Translating gives CATATGTATDTQYF.

The chain carries TRBV7-2 and TRBJ1-4, with TRBD1 as a possible D gene (5 bases). The CDR3 is 15 amino acids. In germline, CDR1 is SGHTA, CDR2 FQGNSA. The germline V and J ends were trimmed by 4 bases and 0 bases, with 9 bases remaining between them. The CDR3 spells CASSSRAATNEKLFF. The CDR3 coding sequence is TGTGCCAGCAGCTCCAGGGCTGCAACTAATGAAAAACTGTTTTTT.

The V gene is TRBV24-1, the J gene TRBJ1-3; D remains ambiguous. Germline V lookup: CDR1 KGHDR, CDR2 SFDVKD. CDR3 size: 15 residues. Trimming took 3 bases from V and 0 from J, leaving 8 bases between them. This chain's CDR3 is CATSDPSYSGNTIYF. The CDR3, as DNA: TGTGCCACCAGTGATCCCTCCTACTCTGGAAACACCATATATTTT.

This chain links TRBV2 with TRBJ2-2; TRBD2 aligns across 11 bases. With V trimmed by 8 bases and J by 7 bases, 3 bases remained unmatched. Per the germline V gene, CDR1 is SNHLY and CDR2 is FYNNEI. The CDR3 contains 13 residues. The CDR3 here is CASGLAGGGELFF. Written as DNA, the CDR3 is TGTGCCAGCGGTCTAGCGGGAGGCGGGGAGCTGTTTTTT.

The chain is built from TRBV6-5 and TRBJ1-5; unclear D gene. The CDR3 loop spans 13 amino acids. V gave up 6 bases and J gave up 5 bases, with 11 bases separating them. Germline V lookup: CDR1 MNHEY, CDR2 SVGAGI. The CDR3 region has the DNA TGTGCCAGCAGGACCGGGCGATATCAGCCCCAGCATTTT. It translates to CASRTGRYQPQHF.

The chain has TRBV6-2 or TRBV6-3 and TRBJ2-7, with TRBD2 identical over 8 bases. V trimming: 3 bases; J trimming: 6 bases; junction bases outside the gene matches: 7. Germline assignment: CDR1 MNHEY and CDR2 SVGEGT. This CDR3 is 14 amino acids long. In DNA, the CDR3 is TGTGCCAGCAGTTATTACGGGAGGGGCCTCGAGCAGTACTTC. This encodes CASSYYGRGLEQYF.

This clone was observed a few times. The rearrangement uses TRBV5-1 and TRBJ1-1; D remains unclear. V gave up 0 bases and J gave up 0 bases, with 9 bases separating them. The CDR3 has 15 residues. The germline gives CDR1 SGHRS, CDR2 YFSETQ. The CDR3 DNA is TGCGCCAGCAGCTTGGGGGGTTATATGAACACTGAAGCTTTCTTT. It encodes CASSLGGYMNTEAFF.